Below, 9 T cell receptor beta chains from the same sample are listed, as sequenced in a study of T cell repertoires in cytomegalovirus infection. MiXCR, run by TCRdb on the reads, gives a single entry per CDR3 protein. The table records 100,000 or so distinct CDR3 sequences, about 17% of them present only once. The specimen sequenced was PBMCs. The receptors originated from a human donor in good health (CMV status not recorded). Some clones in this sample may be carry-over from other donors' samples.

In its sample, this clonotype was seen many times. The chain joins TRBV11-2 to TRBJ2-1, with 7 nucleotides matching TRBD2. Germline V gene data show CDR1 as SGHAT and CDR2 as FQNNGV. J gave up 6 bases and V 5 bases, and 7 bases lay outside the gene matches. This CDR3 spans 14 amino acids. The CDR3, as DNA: TGTGCCAGCAGCCCCGGGGGACTATTCAATGAGCAGTTCTTC. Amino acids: CASSPGGLFNEQFF.

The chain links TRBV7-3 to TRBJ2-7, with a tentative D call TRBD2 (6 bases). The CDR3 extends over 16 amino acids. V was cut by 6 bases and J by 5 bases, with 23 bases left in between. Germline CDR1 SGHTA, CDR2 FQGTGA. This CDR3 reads CASSWGVWGESHEQYF. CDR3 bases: TGTGCCAGCAGTTGGGGCGTCTGGGGGGAGTCCCACGAGCAGTACTTC.

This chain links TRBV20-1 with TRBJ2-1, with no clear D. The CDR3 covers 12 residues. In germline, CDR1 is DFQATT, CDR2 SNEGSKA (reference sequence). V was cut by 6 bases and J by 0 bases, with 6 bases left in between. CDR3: CSAPLSYNEQFF. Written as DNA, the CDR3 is TGCAGTGCCCCCCTCTCCTACAATGAGCAGTTCTTC.

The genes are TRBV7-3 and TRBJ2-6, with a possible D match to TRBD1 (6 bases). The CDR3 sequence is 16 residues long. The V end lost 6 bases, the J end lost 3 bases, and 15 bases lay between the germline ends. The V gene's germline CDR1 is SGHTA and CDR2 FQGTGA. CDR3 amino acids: CASRYQGTIGANVLTF. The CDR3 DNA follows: TGTGCCAGCAGGTATCAGGGGACAATTGGGGCCAACGTCCTGACTTTC.

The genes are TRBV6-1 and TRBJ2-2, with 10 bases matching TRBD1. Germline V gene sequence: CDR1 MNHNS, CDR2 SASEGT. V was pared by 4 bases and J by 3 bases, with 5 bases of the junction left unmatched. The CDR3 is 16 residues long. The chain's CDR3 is CASSASGQGYTGELFF. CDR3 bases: TGTGCCAGCAGTGCCTCGGGACAGGGGTACACCGGGGAGCTGTTTTTT.

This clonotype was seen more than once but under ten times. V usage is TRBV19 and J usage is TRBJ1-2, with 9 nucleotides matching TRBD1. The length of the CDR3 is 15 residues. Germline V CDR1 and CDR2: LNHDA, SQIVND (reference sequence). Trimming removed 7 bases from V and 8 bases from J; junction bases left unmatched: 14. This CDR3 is CASIRSSGQGGGYTF. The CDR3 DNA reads TGTGCCAGTATTAGGTCTTCGGGACAGGGAGGCGGCTACACCTTC.

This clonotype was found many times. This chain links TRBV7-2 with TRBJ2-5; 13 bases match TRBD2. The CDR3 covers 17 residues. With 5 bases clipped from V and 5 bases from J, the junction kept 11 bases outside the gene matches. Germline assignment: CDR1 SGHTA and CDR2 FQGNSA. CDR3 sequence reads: CASSRRTSGGLGETQYF. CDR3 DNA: TGTGCCAGCAGCCGCCGGACTAGCGGGGGCCTGGGGGAGACCCAGTACTTC. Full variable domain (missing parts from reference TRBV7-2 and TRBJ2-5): GAGVSQSPSNKVTEKGKDVELRCDPISGHTALYWYRQSLGQGLEFLIYFQGNSAPDKSGLPSDRFSAERTGGSVSTLTIQRTQQEDSAVYLCASSRRTSGGLGETQYFGPGTRLLVL.

CDR3 nucleotide sequence: TGTGCCAGCAGCCAATCGGTGAACACTGAAGCTTTCTTT. Protein: CASSQSVNTEAFF. The V and J genes are TRBV7-3 and TRBJ1-1, with no clear D. The germline V and J ends were trimmed by 5 bases and 0 bases, with 7 bases remaining between them. Germline loops: CDR1 SGHTA, CDR2 FQGTGA. The CDR3 loop spans 13 amino acids. The entire variable domain, with the rest obtained from reference TRBV7-3 and TRBJ1-1, is as follows: GAGVSQTPSNKVTEKGKYVELRCDPISGHTALYWYRQSLGQGPEFLIYFQGTGAADDSGLPNDRFFAVRPEGSVSTLKIQRTERGDSAVYLCASSQSVNTEAFFGQGTRLTVV.

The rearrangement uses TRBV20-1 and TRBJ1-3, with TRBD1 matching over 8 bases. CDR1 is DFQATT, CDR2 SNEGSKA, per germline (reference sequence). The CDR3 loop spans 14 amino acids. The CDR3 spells CSVVGQGSGNTIYF. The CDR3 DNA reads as TGCAGCGTCGTCGGACAGGGCTCTGGAAACACCATATATTTT.